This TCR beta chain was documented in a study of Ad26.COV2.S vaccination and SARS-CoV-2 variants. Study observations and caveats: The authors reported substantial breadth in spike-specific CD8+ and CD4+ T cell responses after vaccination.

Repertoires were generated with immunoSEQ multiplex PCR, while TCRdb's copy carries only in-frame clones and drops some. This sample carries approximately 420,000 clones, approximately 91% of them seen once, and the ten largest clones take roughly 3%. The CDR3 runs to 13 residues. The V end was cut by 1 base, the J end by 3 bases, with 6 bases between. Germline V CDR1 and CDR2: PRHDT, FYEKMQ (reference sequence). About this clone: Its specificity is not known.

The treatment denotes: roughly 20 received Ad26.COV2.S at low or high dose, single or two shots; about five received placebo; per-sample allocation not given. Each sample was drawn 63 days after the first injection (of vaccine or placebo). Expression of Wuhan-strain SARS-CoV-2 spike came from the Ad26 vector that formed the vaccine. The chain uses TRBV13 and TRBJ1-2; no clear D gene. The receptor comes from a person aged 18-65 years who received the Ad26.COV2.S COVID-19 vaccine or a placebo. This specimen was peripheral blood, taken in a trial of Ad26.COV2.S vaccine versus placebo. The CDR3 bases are TGTGCCAGCAGCTTAGTCGGGGACTATGGCTACACCTTC. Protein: CASSLVGDYGYTF. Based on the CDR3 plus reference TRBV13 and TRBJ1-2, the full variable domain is AAGVIQSPRHLIKEKRETATLKCYPIPRHDTVYWYQQGPGQDPQFLISFYEKMQSDKGSIPDRFSAQQFSDYHSELNMSSLELGDSALYFCASSLVGDYGYTFGSGTRLTVV.